The following is a TCR beta chain sequence with its context. This entry belongs to a study of T cell changes during pregnancy in multiple sclerosis. Data came from immunoSEQ multiplex PCR; TCRdb stores just in-frame clones and leaves some out. The repertoire consists of 40,000 to 45,000 clones, with less than 95% occurring once and the leading ten covering 0.52%. Unmatched junction bases numbered 11, after V lost 4 bases and J lost 2 bases. The germline V gene encodes CDR1 SGHTA and CDR2 FQGNSA. The CDR3 extends over 17 amino acids. The sequences come from CD4+ T cells from peripheral blood mononuclear cells, collected in the third trimester of pregnancy. V gene TRBV7-2 combines with J gene TRBJ2-5, with 9 bases lining up with TRBD2. This TCR was sampled from a female donor with multiple sclerosis, enrolled in a pregnancy study. The chain's CDR3 is CASSSPKGLATQETQYF. The CDR3 nucleotides read TGTGCCAGCAGCTCACCGAAAGGACTAGCGACGCAAGAGACCCAGTACTTC.